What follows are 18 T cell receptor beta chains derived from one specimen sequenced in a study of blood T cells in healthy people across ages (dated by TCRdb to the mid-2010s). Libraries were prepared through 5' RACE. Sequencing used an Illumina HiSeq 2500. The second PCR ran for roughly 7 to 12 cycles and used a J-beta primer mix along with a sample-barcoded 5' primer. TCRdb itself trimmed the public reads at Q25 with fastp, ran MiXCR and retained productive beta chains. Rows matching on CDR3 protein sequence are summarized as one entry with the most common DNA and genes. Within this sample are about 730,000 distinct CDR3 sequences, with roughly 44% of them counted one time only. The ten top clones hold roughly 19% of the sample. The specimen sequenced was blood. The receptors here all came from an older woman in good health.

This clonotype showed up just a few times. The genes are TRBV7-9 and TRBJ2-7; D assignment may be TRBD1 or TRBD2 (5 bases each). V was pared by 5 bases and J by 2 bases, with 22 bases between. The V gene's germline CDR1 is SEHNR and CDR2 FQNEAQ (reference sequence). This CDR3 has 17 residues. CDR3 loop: CASSHGTGELIPYEQYF. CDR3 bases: TGTGCCAGCAGCCATGGGACCGGTGAGCTCATTCCCTACGAGCAGTACTTC.

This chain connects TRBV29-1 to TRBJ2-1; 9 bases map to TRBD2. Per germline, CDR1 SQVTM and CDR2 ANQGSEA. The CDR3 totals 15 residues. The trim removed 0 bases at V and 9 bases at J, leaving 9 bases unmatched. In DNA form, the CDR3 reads TGCAGCGTTGAAGATCGGGCGGGGGGGCGCAGTGAGCAGTTCTTC. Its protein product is CSVEDRAGGRSEQFF.

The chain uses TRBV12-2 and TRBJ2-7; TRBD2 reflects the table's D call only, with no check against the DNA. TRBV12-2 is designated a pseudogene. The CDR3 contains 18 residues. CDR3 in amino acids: CASRLRQGKSDRSYEQYF. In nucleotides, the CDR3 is TGTGCAAGTCGCTTACGGCAGGGTAAATCGGACCGGTCCTACGAGCAGTACTTC.

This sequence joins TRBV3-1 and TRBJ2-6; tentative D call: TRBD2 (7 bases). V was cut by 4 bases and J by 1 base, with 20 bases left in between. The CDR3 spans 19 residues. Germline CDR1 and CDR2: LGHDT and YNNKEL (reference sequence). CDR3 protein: CASSLLGGGLTSGANVLTF. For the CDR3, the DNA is TGTGCCAGCAGCCTCCTTGGGGGGGGGCTAACTTCTGGGGCCAACGTCCTGACTTTC. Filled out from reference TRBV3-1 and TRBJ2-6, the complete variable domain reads DTAVSQTPKYLVTQMGNDKSIKCEQNLGHDTMYWYKQDSKKFLKIMFSYNNKELIINETVPNRFSPKSPDKAHLNLHINSLELGDSAVYFCASSLLGGGLTSGANVLTFGAGSRLTVL.

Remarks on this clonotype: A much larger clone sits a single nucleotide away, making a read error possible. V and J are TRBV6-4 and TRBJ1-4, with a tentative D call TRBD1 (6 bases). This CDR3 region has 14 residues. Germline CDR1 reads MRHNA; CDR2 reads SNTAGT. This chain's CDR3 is CASSSGTSNEKPFF. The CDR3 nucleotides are TGTGCCAGCAGTTCCGGGACATCTAATGAAAAACCGTTTTTT.

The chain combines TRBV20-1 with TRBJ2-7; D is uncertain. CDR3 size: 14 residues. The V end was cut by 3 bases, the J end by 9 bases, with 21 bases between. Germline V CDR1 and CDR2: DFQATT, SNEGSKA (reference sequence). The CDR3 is CSASRHTLVVGQYF. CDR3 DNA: TGCAGTGCTAGCCGACACACTCTAGTTGTCGGGCAGTACTTC.

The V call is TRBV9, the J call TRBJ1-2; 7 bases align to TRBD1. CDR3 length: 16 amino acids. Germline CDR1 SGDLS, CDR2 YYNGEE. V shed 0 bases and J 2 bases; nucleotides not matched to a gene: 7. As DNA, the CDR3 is TGTGCCAGCAGCGTAGACAACAGGGGAGAGAACTATGGCTACACCTTC. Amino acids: CASSVDNRGENYGYTF.

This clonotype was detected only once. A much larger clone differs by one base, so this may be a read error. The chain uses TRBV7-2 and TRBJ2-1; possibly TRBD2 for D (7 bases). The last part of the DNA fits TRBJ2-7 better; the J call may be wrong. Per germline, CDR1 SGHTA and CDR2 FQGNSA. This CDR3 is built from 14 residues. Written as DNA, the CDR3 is TGTGCCAGCAGGGGGGGGGCCTCCTACAAGGAGCAGTACTTC. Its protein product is CASRGGASYKEQYF.

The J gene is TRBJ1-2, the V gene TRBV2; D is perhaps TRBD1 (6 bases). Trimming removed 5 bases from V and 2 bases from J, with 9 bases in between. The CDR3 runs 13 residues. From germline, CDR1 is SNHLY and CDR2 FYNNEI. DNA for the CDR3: TGTGCCAGCAGTCGGACAGACAACTATGGCTACACCTTC. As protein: CASSRTDNYGYTF.

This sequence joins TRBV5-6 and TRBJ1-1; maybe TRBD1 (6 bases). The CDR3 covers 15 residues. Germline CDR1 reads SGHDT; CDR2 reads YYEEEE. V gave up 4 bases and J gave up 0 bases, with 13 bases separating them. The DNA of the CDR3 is TGTGCCAGCAGCGTATACAGGGTACTGAACACTGAAGCTTTCTTT. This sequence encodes CASSVYRVLNTEAFF.

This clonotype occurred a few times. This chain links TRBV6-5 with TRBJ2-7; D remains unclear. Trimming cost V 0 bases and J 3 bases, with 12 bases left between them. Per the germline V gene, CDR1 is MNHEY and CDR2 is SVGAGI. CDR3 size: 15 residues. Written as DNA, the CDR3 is TGTGCCAGCAGTTACTCGATCCGAAGTCACTACGAGCAGTACTTC. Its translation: CASSYSIRSHYEQYF.

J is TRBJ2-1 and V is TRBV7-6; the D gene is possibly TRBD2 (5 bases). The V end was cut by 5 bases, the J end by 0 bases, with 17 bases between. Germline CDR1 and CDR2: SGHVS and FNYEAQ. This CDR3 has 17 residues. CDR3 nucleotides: TGTGCCAGCAGCCGAGGAAGCGGAGAAAGCTCCTACAATGAGCAGTTCTTC. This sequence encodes CASSRGSGESSYNEQFF.

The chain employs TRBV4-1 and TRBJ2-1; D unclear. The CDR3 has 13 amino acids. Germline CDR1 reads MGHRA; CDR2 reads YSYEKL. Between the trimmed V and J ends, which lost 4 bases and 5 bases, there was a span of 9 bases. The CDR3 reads CASSPLWDNEQFF. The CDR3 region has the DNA TGCGCCAGCAGCCCCCTTTGGGACAATGAGCAGTTCTTC.

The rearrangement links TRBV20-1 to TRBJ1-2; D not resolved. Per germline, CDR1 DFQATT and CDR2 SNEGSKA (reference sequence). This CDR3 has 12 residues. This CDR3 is CSSPGRNYGYTF. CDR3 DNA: TGCTCCTCCCCCGGACGGAACTATGGCTACACCTTC.

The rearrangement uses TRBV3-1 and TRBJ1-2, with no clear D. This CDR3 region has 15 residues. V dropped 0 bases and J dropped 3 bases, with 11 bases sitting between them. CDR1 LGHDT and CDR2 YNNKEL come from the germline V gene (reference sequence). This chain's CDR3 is CASSQDGAPDYGYTF. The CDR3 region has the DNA TGTGCCAGCAGCCAAGATGGAGCCCCTGACTATGGCTACACCTTC.

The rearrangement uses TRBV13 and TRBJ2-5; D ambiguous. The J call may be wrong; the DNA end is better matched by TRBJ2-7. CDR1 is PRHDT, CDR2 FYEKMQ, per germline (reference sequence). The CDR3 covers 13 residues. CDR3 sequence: CASSSPGRDEQYF. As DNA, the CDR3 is TGTGCCAGCAGCTCGCCGGGTAGGGACGAGCAGTACTTC.

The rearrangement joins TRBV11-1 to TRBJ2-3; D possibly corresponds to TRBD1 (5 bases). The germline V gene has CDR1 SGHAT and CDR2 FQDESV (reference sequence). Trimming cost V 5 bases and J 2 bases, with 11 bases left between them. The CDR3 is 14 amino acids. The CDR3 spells CASSERQITDTQYF. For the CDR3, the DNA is TGTGCCAGCAGCGAAAGACAGATCACAGATACGCAGTATTTT.

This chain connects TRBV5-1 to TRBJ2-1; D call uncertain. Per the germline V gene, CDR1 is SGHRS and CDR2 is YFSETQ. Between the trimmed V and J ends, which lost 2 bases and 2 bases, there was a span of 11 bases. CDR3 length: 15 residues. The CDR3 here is CASSFSLTTYNEQFF. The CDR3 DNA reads TGCGCCAGCAGCTTTAGTCTAACCACCTACAATGAGCAGTTCTTC. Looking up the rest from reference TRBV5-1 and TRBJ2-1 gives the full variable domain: KAGVTQTPRYLIKTRGQQVTLSCSPISGHRSVSWYQQTPGQGLQFLFEYFSETQRNKGNFPGRFSGRQFSNSRSEMNVSTLELGDSALYLCASSFSLTTYNEQFFGPGTRLTVL.